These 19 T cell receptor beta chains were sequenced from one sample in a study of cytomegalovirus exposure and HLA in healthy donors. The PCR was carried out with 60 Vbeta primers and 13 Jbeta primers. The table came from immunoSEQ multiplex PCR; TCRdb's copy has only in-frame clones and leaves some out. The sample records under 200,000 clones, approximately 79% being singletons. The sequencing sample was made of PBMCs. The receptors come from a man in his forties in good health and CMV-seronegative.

The chain's CDR3 is CASSLGAGTGISNEQYF. The CDR3 bases are TGTGCCAGCTCATTGGGGGCCGGGACAGGGATATCGAACGAGCAGTACTTC. The rearrangement uses TRBV18 and TRBJ2-7, with 9 bases matching TRBD1. Trimming at V came to 5 bases and at J to 5 bases, leaving 16 bases not matched to a gene. The CDR3 contains 17 residues. From germline, CDR1 is KGHSH and CDR2 LQKENI. The whole variable domain, filled in from reference TRBV18 and TRBJ2-7, reads NAGVMQNPRHLVRRRGQEARLRCSPMKGHSHVYWYRQLPEEGLKFMVYLQKENIIDESGMPKERFSAEFPKEGPSILRIQQVVRGDSAAYFCASSLGAGTGISNEQYFGPGTRLTVT.

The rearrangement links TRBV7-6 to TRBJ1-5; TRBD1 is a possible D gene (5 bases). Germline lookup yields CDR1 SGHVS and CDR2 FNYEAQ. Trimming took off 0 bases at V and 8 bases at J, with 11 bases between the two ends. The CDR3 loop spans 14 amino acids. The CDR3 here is CASSLAREGKPQHF. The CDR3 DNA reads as TGTGCCAGCAGCTTAGCGAGGGAGGGGAAGCCCCAGCATTTT.

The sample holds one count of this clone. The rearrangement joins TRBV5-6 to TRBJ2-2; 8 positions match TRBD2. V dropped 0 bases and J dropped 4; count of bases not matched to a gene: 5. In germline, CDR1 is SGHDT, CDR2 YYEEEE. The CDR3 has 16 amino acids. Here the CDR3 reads CASSLGGGRITGELFF. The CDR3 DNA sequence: TGTGCCAGCAGCTTGGGCGGGGGGCGAATCACCGGGGAGCTGTTTTTT.

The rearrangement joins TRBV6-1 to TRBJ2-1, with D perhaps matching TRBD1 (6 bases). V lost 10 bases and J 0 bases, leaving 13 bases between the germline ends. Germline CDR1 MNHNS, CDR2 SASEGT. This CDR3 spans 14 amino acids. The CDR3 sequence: CATVQGSSYNEQFF. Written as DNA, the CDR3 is TGTGCCACCGTGCAGGGGAGCTCCTACAATGAGCAGTTCTTC.

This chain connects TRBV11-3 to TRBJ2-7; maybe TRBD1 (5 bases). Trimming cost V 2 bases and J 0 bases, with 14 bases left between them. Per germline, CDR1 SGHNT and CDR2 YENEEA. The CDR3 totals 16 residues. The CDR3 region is CASSLWGSPNSYEQYF. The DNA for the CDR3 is TGTGCCAGCAGCTTATGGGGCAGTCCCAACTCCTACGAGCAGTACTTC.

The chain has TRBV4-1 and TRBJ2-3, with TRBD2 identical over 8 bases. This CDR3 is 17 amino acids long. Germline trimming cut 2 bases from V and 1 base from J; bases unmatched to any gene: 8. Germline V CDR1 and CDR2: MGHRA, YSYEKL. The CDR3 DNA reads TGCGCCAGCAGCCAAAGAGGGGGGGGACTAGGCACAGATACGCAGTATTTT. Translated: CASSQRGGGLGTDTQYF.

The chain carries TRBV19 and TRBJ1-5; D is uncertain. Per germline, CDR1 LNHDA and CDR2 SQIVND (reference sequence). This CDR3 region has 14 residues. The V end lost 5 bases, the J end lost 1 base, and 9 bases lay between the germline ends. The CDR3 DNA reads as TGTGCCAGTAGTCTCCGTCAGAGCAATCAGCCCCAGCATTTT. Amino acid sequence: CASSLRQSNQPQHF.

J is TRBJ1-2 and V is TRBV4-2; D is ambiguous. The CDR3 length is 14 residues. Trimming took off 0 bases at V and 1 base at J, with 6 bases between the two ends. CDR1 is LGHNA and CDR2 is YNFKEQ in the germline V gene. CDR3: CASSQEAVNYGYTF. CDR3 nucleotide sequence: TGTGCCAGCAGCCAAGAAGCGGTTAACTATGGCTACACCTTC.

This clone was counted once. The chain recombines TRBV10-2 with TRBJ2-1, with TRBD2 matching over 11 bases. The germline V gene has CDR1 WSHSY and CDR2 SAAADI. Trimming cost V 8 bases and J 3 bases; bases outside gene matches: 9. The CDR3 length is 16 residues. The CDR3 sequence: CASRPSGTSGYNEQFF. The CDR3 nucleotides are TGCGCCAGCCGTCCTTCGGGGACTAGCGGCTACAATGAGCAGTTCTTC.

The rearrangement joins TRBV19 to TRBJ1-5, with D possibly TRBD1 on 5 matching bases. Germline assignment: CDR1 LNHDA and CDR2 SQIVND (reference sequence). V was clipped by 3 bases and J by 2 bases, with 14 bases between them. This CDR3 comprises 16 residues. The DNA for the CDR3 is TGTGCCAGTAGTATTTTTCAGGGCGAGGGCAATCAGCCCCAGCATTTT. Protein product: CASSIFQGEGNQPQHF. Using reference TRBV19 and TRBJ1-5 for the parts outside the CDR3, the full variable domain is DGGITQSPKYLFRKEGQNVTLSCEQNLNHDAMYWYRQDPGQGLRLIYYSQIVNDFQKGDIAEGYSVSREKKESFPLTVTSAQKNPTAFYLCASSIFQGEGNQPQHFGDGTRLSIL.

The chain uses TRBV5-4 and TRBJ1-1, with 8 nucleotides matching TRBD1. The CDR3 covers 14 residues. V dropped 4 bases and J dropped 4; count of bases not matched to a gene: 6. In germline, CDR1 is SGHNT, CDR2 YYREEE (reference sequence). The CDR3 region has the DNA TGTGCCAGCAGCAAAACAGGGGGGGTCACTGAAGCTTTCTTT. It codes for CASSKTGGVTEAFF.

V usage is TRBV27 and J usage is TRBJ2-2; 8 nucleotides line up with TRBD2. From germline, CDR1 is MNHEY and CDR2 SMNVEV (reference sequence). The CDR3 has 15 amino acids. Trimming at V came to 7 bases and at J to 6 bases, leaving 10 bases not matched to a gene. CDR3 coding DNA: TGTGCCAGCACCAAACGGCGGGAGGTCCCCGGGGAGCTGTTTTTT. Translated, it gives CASTKRREVPGELFF.

CDR3 nucleotides: TGTGCCAGCAGCGAACCCGGGACTAGCAATGAGCAGTTCTTC. The encoded protein is CASSEPGTSNEQFF. V gene TRBV2 combines with J gene TRBJ2-1, with 8 bases fitting TRBD2. This CDR3 has 14 residues. V dropped 6 bases and J dropped 6; count of bases not matched to a gene: 7. Germline CDR1 SNHLY, CDR2 FYNNEI.

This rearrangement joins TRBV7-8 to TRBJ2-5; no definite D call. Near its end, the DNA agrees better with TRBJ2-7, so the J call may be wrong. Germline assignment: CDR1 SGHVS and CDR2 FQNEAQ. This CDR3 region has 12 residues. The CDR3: CASSLGPLEQYF. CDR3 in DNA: TGTGCCAGCAGCTTAGGTCCCCTCGAGCAGTACTTC.

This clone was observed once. In DNA, the CDR3 is TGTGCCAGCAGTCGGGGGGGTACGGGCTACGAGCAGTACTTC. This sequence encodes CASSRGGTGYEQYF. The chain is built from TRBV9 and TRBJ2-7, with 8 bases identical to TRBD2. Germline V gene sequence: CDR1 SGDLS, CDR2 YYNGEE. The CDR3 length is 14 residues. J was trimmed by 3 bases and V by 5 bases; bases with no gene match: 7. The whole variable domain, filled in from reference TRBV9 and TRBJ2-7, reads DSGVTQTPKHLITATGQRVTLRCSPRSGDLSVYWYQQSLDQGLQFLIQYYNGEERAKGNILERFSAQQFPDLHSELNLSSLELGDSALYFCASSRGGTGYEQYFGPGTRLTVT.

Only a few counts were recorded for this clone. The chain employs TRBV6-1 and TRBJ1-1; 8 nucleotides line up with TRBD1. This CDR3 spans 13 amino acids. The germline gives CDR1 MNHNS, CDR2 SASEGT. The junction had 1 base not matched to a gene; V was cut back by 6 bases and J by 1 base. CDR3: CASRDRANTEAFF. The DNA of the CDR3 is TGTGCCAGCAGGGACAGGGCGAACACTGAAGCTTTCTTT.

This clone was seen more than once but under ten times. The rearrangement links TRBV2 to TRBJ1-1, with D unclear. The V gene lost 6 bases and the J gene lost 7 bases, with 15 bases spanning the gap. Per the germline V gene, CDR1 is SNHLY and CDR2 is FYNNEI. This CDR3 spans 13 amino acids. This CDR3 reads CASSPGSLGEAFF. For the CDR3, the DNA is TGTGCCAGCAGCCCAGGATCCCTGGGTGAAGCTTTCTTT.

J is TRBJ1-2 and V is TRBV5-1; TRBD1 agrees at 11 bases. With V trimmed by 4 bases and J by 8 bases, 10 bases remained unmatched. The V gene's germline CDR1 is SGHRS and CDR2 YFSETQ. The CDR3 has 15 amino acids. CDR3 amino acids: CASSPGTGGAGGYTF. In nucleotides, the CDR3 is TGCGCCAGCAGCCCCGGGACAGGGGGTGCTGGGGGCTACACCTTC.

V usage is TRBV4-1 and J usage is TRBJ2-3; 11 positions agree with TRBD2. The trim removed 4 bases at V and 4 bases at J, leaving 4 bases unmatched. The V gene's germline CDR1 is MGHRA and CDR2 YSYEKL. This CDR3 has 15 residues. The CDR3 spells CASSRTSGSADTQYF. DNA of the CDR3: TGCGCCAGCAGCCGTACTAGCGGGAGCGCAGATACGCAGTATTTT.